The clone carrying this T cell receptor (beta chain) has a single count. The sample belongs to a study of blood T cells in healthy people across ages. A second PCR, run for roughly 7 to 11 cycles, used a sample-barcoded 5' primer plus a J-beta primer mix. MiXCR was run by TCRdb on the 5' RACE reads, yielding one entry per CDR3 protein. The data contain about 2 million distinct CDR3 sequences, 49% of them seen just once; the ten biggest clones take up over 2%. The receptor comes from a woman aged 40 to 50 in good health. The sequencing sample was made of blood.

The CDR3 sequence is CATRAPGSLGELFF. The CDR3 DNA reads as TGTGCCACCAGGGCCCCGGGCAGTCTCGGGGAGCTGTTTTTT. This chain connects TRBV24-1 to TRBJ2-2; D call uncertain. The germline V gene has CDR1 KGHDR and CDR2 SFDVKD. The length of the CDR3 is 14 residues. Trimming pared 7 bases from V and 7 bases from J, leaving 15 bases between.